This T cell receptor beta chain was recorded in a study of cytomegalovirus exposure and HLA in healthy donors. About the study: Unique TCR beta sequences numbering over 100 million came from roughly 180 million T cells in an earlier analysis. The study's early data release held about 80 million unique TCRs from HLA-typed donors. Broader study findings: Judged likely to be a sequencing artifact was a cluster of highly shared sequence variants. Testing in vitro showed three CMV-associated chains specific for CMV antigens.

There are a few counts of this clone. Its antigen is unidentified. CDR3 length: 15 amino acids. V was cut by 3 bases and J by 5 bases, with 16 bases left in between. CDR1 MNHEY and CDR2 SVGAGI come from the germline V gene. In the PCR, 60 Vbeta and 13 Jbeta primers were used. Only in-frame clones appear in the TCRdb table, and some are missing; sequencing was by immunoSEQ multiplex PCR. The table records about 140,000 clones, 80% of them present only once. This sequence was found in a man in his fifties or sixties in good health and CMV-seronegative. The J gene is TRBJ2-5, the V gene TRBV6-5; tentative D call: TRBD1 (6 bases). The sample taken for sequencing was PBMCs. CDR3 in amino acids: CASSYWTVGEETQYF. The CDR3 bases are TGTGCCAGCAGTTATTGGACAGTGGGGGAGGAGACCCAGTACTTC.